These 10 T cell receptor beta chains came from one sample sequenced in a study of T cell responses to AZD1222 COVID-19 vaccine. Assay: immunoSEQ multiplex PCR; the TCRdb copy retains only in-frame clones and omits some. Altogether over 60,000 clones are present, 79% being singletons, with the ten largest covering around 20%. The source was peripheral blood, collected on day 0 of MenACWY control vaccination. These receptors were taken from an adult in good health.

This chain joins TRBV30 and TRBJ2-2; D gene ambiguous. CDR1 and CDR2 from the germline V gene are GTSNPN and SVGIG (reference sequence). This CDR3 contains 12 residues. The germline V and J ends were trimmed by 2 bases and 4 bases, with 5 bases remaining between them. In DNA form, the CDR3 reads TGTGCCTGGAGTAGAATCACCGGGGAGCTGTTTTTT. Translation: CAWSRITGELFF.

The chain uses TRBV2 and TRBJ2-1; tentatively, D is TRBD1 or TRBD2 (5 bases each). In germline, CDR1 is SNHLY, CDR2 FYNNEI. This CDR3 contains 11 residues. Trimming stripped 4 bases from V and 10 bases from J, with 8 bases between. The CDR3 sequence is CASSGGYEQFF. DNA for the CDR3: TGTGCCAGCAGTGGGGGGTACGAGCAGTTCTTC.

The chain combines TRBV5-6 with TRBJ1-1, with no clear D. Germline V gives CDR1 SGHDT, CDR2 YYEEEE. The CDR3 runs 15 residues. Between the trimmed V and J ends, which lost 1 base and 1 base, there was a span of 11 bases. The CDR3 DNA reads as TGTGCCAGCAGCTTGACGGCGGCTAGGAACACTGAAGCTTTCTTT. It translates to CASSLTAARNTEAFF.

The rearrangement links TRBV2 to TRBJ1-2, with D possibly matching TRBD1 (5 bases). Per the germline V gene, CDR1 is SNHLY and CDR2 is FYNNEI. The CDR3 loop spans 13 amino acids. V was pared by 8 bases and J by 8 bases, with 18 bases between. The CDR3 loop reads CASSRSQGGGYTF. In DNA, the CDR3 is TGTGCCAGCTCACGGTCCCAGGGAGGAGGCTACACCTTC.

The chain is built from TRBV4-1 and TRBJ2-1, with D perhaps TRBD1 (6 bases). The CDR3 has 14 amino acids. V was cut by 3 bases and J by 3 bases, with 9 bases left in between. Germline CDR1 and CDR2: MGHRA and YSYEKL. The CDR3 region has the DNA TGCGCCAGCAGCCACCGACAGGACTACAATGAGCAGTTCTTC. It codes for CASSHRQDYNEQFF.

CDR3 amino acids: CASSQEVRGQGDTQYF. Here the CDR3 DNA reads TGTGCCAGCAGCCAAGAGGTCAGGGGGCAGGGTGATACGCAGTATTTT. The V call is TRBV3-1 (or the pseudogene TRBV3-2), the J call TRBJ2-3, with 8 bases aligning to TRBD1. Germline V gene data show CDR1 as LGHDT and CDR2 as YNNKEL (reference sequence). J lost 6 bases, V lost 0 bases, and 8 bases had no gene match. The CDR3 is made up of 16 amino acids.

In nucleotides, the CDR3 is TGCGCCAGCAGCCCGTCACCCGCAGGGGACTACGAGCAGTACTTC. Residues: CASSPSPAGDYEQYF. V and J are TRBV4-1 and TRBJ2-7; weak D call: TRBD1 (6 bases). The germline gives CDR1 MGHRA, CDR2 YSYEKL. The V end was cut by 4 bases, the J end by 3 bases, with 16 bases between. This CDR3 has 15 amino acids.

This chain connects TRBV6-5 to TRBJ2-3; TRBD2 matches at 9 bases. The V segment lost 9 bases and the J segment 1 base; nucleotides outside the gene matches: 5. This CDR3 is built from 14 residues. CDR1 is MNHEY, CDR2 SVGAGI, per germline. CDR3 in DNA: TGTGCCAGTTCCATAGCGGGGGGCACAGATACGCAGTATTTT. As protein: CASSIAGGTDTQYF.

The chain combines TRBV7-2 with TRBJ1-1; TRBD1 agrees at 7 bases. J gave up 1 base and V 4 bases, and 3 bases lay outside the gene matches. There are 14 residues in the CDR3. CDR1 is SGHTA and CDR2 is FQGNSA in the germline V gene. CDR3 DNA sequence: TGTGCCAGCAGCTCTCCAGGGGGGAACACTGAAGCTTTCTTT. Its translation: CASSSPGGNTEAFF. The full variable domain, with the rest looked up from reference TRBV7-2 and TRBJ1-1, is GAGVSQSPSNKVTEKGKDVELRCDPISGHTALYWYRQSLGQGLEFLIYFQGNSAPDKSGLPSDRFSAERTGGSVSTLTIQRTQQEDSAVYLCASSSPGGNTEAFFGQGTRLTVV.

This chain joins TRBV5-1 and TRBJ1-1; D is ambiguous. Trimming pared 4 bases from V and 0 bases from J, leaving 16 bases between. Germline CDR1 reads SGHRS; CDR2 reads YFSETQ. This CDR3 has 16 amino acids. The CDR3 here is CASSQRTSEMNTEAFF. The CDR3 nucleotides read TGCGCCAGCAGCCAAAGGACTTCGGAGATGAACACTGAAGCTTTCTTT.